This TCR beta chain was observed in a study of shared clonotypes between healthy human individuals. At the deep level, the assay was run. Researchers divided each subset's genomic DNA evenly across several immunoSEQ plates. Some clones are missing from TCRdb's copy, which holds only in-frame ones; the method was immunoSEQ multiplex PCR. Here the sample spans approximately 2,200,000 clones, 85% to 95% being singletons. About this clone: Its antigen remains unknown.

This CDR3 spans 13 amino acids. CDR1 and CDR2 from the germline V gene are MDHEN and SYDVKM. V shed 4 bases and J 6 bases; nucleotides not matched to a gene: 4. Study-wide points: An anticipated effect of sequencing depth on clonotype sharing among donors was recognized. Rarefaction showed sorted-subset sequencing was incomplete despite large depth.

The naive CD8 population came from CD45RO-negative cells selected for CCR7, without terminally differentiated effector memory CD45RA+ cells. V gene TRBV28 combines with J gene TRBJ1-2, with 8 bases that match TRBD1. Input material: naive CD8+ T cells from PBMCs. The receptor comes from a man younger than 35 in good health. Some clones in this sample may be carry-over from other donors' samples. DNA of the CDR3: TGTGCCAGCAGTTCGGGGACAGGAGATGGCTACACCTTC. It encodes CASSSGTGDGYTF.